Each of the 3 T cell receptor beta chains below was sequenced from the same sample in a study of blood T cells in healthy people across ages. Next came a second PCR, run for about 7 to 12 cycles, which used a sample-barcoded 5' primer along with a J-beta primer mix. TCRdb called the 5' RACE reads again in MiXCR, with one record for every CDR3 protein. The table records 900,000 to 950,000 distinct CDR3 sequences, around 29% of them present only once. The same data also went into a second study, on T cells of mothers and their children.

Input material: blood. Receptors were obtained from a woman between 35 and 50 years old in good health.

This clonotype was recorded at least ten times. This chain links TRBV7-2 with TRBJ1-6; the D is unclear. Germline CDR1 reads SGHTA; CDR2 reads FQGNSA. V was clipped by 4 bases and J by 8 bases, with 12 bases between them. The CDR3 length is 14 residues. The CDR3 sequence is CASSSLAGDSPLHF. The CDR3 coding sequence is TGTGCCAGCAGCTCCTTAGCCGGTGATTCACCCCTCCACTTT.

There are a few counts of this clonotype. The J gene is TRBJ2-1, the V gene TRBV28; 12 bases align to TRBD1. Germline lookup yields CDR1 MDHEN and CDR2 SYDVKM. This CDR3 has 17 residues. Trimming took 4 bases from V and 9 from J; bases not matched to a gene: 13. The CDR3 nucleotides read TGTGCCAGCAGTTCCCCGGGTCGGGACAGGGGGCTAGTTGAGCAGTTCTTC. Protein: CASSSPGRDRGLVEQFF.

This clonotype was picked up a small number of times. This rearrangement joins TRBV7-9 to TRBJ2-7; D perhaps matches TRBD1 (6 bases). V was pared by 6 bases and J by 3 bases, with 15 bases between. CDR1 and CDR2 (germline): SEHNR, FQNEAQ (reference sequence). CDR3 length equals 14 residues. CDR3 protein: CASSYRDTLYEQYF. For the CDR3, the DNA is TGTGCCAGCAGTTACCGGGACACACTCTACGAGCAGTACTTC.